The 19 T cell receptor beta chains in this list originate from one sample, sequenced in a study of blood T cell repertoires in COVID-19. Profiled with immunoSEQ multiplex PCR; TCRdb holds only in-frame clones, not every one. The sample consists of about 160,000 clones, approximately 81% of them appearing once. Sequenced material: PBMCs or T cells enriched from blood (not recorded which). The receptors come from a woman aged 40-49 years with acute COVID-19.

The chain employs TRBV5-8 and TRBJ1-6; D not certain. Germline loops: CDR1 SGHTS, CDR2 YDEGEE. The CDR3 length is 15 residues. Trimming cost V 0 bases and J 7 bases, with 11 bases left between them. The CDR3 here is CASSLGDGGNSPLHF. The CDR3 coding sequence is TGTGCCAGCAGCTTGGGAGACGGAGGCAATTCACCCCTCCACTTT.

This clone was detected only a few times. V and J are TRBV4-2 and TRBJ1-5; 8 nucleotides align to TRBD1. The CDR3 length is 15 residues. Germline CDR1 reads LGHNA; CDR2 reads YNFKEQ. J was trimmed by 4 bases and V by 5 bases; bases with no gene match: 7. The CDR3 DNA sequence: TGTGCCAGCAGCTTGACAGGGGAGGCAAATCAGCCCCAGCATTTT. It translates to CASSLTGEANQPQHF.

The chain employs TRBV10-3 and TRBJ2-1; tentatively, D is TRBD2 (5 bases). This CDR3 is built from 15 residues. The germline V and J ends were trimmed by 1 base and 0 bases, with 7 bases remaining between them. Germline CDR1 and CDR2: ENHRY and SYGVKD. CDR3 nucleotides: TGTGCCATCAGTGAGTTTAGCGACTCCTACAATGAGCAGTTCTTC. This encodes CAISEFSDSYNEQFF.

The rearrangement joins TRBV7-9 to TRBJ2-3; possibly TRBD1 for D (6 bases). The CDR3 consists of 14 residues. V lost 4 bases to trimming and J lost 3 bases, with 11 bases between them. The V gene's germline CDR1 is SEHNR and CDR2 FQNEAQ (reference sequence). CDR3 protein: CASSSRGATDTQYF. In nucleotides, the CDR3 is TGTGCCAGCAGCTCCAGGGGCGCGACAGATACGCAGTATTTT.

CDR3 amino acids: CASSYPQLTDTQYF. The CDR3 DNA follows: TGTGCCAGCAGTTACCCACAGCTCACAGATACGCAGTATTTT. The rearrangement uses TRBV6-5 and TRBJ2-3, with D unclear. The length of the CDR3 is 14 residues. Germline V gene lookup returns CDR1 MNHEY and CDR2 SVGAGI. Trimming took 2 bases from V and 2 from J, leaving 8 bases between them.

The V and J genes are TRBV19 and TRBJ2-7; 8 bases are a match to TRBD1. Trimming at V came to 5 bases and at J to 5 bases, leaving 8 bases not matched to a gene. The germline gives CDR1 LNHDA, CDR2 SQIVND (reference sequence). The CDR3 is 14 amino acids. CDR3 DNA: TGTGCCAGTAGTCTGACAGGGGATAACGACGAGCAGTACTTC. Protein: CASSLTGDNDEQYF.

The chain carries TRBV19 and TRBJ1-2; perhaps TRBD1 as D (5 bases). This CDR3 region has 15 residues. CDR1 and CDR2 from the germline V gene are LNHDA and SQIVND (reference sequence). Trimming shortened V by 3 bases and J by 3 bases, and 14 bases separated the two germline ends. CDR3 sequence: CASSISGLGDYGYTF. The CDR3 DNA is TGTGCCAGTAGTATCTCCGGCTTAGGGGACTATGGCTACACCTTC.

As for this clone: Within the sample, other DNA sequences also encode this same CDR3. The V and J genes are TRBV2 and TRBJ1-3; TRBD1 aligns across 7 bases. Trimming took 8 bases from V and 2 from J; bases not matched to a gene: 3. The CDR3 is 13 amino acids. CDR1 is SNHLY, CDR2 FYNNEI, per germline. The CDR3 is CASSGGAGNTIYF. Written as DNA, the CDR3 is TGTGCCAGCTCAGGGGGAGCTGGAAACACCATATATTTT.

CDR3 loop: CASSYAFATTKDGYTF. CDR3 nucleotides: TGTGCCAGCAGTTACGCTTTCGCTACGACAAAGGATGGCTACACCTTC. V and J are TRBV6-5 and TRBJ1-2; D remains unclear. Germline CDR1 MNHEY, CDR2 SVGAGI. V was clipped by 2 bases and J by 6 bases, with 19 bases between them. The CDR3 has 16 residues.

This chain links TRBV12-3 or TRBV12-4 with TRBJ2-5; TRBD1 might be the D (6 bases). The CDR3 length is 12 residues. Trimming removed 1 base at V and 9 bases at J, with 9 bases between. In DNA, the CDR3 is TGTGCCAGCAGTTTAGACCCAGGGGCCCAGTACTTC. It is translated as CASSLDPGAQYF.

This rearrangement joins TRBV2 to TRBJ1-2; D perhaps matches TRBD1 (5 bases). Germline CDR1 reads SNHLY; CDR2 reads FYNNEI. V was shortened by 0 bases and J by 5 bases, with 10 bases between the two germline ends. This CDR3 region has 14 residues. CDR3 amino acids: CASSEAGDPYGYTF. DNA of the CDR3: TGTGCCAGCAGTGAAGCAGGGGATCCGTATGGCTACACCTTC.

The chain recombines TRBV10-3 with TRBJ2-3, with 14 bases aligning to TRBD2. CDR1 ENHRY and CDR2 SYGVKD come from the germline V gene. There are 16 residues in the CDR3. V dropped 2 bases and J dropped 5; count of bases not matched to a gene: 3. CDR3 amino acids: CAISEGTSGRIDTQYF. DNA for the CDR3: TGTGCCATCAGTGAGGGGACTAGCGGGAGAATAGATACGCAGTATTTT.

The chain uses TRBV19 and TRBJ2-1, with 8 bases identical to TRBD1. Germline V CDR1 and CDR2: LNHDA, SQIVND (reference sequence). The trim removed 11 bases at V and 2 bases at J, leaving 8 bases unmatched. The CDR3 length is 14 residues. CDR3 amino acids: CACSDRETYNEQFF. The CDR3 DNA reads TGTGCCTGCTCGGACAGGGAAACCTACAATGAGCAGTTCTTC. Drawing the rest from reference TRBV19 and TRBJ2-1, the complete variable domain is DGGITQSPKYLFRKEGQNVTLSCEQNLNHDAMYWYRQDPGQGLRLIYYSQIVNDFQKGDIAEGYSVSREKKESFPLTVTSAQKNPTAFYLCACSDRETYNEQFFGPGTRLTVL.

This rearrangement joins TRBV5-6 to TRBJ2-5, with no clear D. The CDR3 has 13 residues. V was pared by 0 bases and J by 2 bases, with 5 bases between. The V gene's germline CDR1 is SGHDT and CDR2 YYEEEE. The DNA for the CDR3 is TGTGCCAGCAGCTTGGCGGTTCAAGAGACCCAGTACTTC. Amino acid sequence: CASSLAVQETQYF.

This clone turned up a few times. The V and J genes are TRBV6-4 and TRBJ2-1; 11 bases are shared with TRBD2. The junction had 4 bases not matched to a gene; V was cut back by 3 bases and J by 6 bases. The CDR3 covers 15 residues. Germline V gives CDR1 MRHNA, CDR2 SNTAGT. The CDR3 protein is CASSELAGGANEQFF. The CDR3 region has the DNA TGTGCCAGCAGTGAGTTAGCGGGAGGGGCCAATGAGCAGTTCTTC.

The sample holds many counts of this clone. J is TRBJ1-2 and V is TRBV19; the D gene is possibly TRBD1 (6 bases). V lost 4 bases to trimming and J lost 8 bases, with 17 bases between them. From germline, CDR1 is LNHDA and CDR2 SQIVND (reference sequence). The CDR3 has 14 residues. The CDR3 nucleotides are TGTGCCAGTAGTAGGAGACAGGTAAGGTTGGGCTACACCTTC. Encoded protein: CASSRRQVRLGYTF. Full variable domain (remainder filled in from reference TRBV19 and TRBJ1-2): DGGITQSPKYLFRKEGQNVTLSCEQNLNHDAMYWYRQDPGQGLRLIYYSQIVNDFQKGDIAEGYSVSREKKESFPLTVTSAQKNPTAFYLCASSRRQVRLGYTFGSGTRLTVV.

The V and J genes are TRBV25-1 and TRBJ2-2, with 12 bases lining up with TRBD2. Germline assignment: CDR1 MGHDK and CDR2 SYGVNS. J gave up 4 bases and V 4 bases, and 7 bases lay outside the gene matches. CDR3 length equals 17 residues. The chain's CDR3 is CASSGTSGTPGTGELFF. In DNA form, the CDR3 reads TGTGCCAGCAGTGGGACTAGCGGGACCCCGGGCACCGGGGAGCTGTTTTTT.

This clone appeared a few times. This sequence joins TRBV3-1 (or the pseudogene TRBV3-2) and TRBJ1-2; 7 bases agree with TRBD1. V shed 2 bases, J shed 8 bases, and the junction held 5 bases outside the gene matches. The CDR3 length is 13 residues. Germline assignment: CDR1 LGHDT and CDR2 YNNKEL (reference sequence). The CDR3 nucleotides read TGTGCCAGCAGCCAAAACACAGGGGAAGGCTACACCTTC. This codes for CASSQNTGEGYTF.

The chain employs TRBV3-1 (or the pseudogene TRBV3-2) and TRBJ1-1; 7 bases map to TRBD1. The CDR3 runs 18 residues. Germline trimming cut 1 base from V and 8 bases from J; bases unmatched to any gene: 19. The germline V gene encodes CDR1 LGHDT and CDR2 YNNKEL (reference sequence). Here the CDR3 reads CASSQGSTGAWFSLEAFF. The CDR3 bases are TGTGCCAGCAGCCAAGGCAGCACAGGGGCCTGGTTCTCCTTGGAAGCTTTCTTT.